This T cell receptor beta chain was identified in a study of blood T cell repertoires in COVID-19. Study overall: Sites in the United States, Italy and Spain provided acute and convalescent COVID-19 samples. PBMCs, B-cell-depleted T cells, or T cells provided the cDNA or gDNA that made up the material.

Profiling relied on immunoSEQ multiplex PCR, and the TCRdb table lists in-frame clones only, not all of them. The sample holds approximately 34,000 clones, 88% seen once. There are 13 residues in the CDR3. CDR1 and CDR2 (germline): SGDLS, YYNGEE. J was trimmed by 7 bases and V by 5 bases; bases with no gene match: 5. The J gene is TRBJ1-1, the V gene TRBV9; the match to TRBD1 covers 10 bases. Sequenced input: peripheral blood. This receptor was obtained from a human donor in a cohort sampled during active COVID-19. CDR3 in amino acids: CASRTGGMGEAFF. The CDR3 nucleotides are TGTGCCAGCAGGACAGGGGGCATGGGTGAAGCTTTCTTT. Together with reference TRBV9 and TRBJ1-1, the CDR3 gives the full variable domain: DSGVTQTPKHLITATGQRVTLRCSPRSGDLSVYWYQQSLDQGLQFLIQYYNGEERAKGNILERFSAQQFPDLHSELNLSSLELGDSALYFCASRTGGMGEAFFGQGTRLTVV.